The next 29 T cell receptor beta chains were all read from a single sample in a study of follicular helper T cells after annual influenza vaccination. TCRdb's copy holds only in-frame clones and misses some; the assay was immunoSEQ multiplex PCR. The sample consists of fewer than 15,000 clones, roughly 74% of them appearing once. Regarding time point: 2015-2016 season, pre-vaccination. The material sequenced was CXCR5- memory CD4+ T cells sorted from blood, taken on the day of influenza vaccination. These receptors all stem from an adult who received the influenza vaccine.

This clone was seen a single time. This rearrangement joins TRBV7-2 to TRBJ2-3, with 11 positions matching TRBD2. This CDR3 is built from 14 residues. Looked up from germline, CDR1 is SGHTA and CDR2 is FQGNSA. V lost 6 bases, J lost 7 bases, and 6 bases stayed unmatched. This CDR3 reads CASSNSGGANTQYF. Written as DNA, the CDR3 is TGTGCCAGCAGTAATAGCGGGGGGGCGAATACGCAGTATTTT. Full variable domain (rest looked up from reference TRBV7-2 and TRBJ2-3): GAGVSQSPSNKVTEKGKDVELRCDPISGHTALYWYRQSLGQGLEFLIYFQGNSAPDKSGLPSDRFSAERTGGSVSTLTIQRTQQEDSAVYLCASSNSGGANTQYFGPGTRLTVL.

The chain has TRBV5-1 and TRBJ1-4; TRBD1 matches at 10 bases. V lost 1 base and J lost 8; bases outside the gene matches: 5. This CDR3 has 15 amino acids. Germline CDR1 is SGHRS and CDR2 is YFSETQ. The CDR3 protein is CASSLQTGGGEKLFF. In nucleotides, the CDR3 is TGCGCCAGCAGCTTGCAGACAGGGGGCGGAGAAAAACTGTTTTTT.

The V and J genes are TRBV4-1 and TRBJ2-1; 14 bases map to TRBD2. V lost 1 base and J lost 7; bases outside the gene matches: 0. The CDR3 consists of 15 residues. The V gene's germline CDR1 is MGHRA and CDR2 YSYEKL. The CDR3 here is CASSQGTSGGNEQFF. The CDR3 region has the DNA TGCGCCAGCAGCCAAGGGACTAGCGGGGGGAATGAGCAGTTCTTC.

DNA of the CDR3: TGTGCCAGCAGCGGGGCGGGGAGCGGGGCCTACACAGATACGCAGTATTTT. Protein product: CASSGAGSGAYTDTQYF. V usage is TRBV5-6 and J usage is TRBJ2-3; TRBD2 agrees at 7 bases. CDR3 length: 17 residues. J was trimmed by 2 bases and V by 4 bases; bases with no gene match: 13. Germline CDR1 reads SGHDT; CDR2 reads YYEEEE.

There are a few counts of this clone. The chain has TRBV2 and TRBJ1-2; the D gene is possibly TRBD1 (5 bases). This CDR3 spans 14 amino acids. From germline, CDR1 is SNHLY and CDR2 FYNNEI. Trimming stripped 6 bases from V and 8 bases from J, with 19 bases between. CDR3 residues: CASRQGMAPGGYTF. The DNA of the CDR3 is TGTGCCAGCAGGCAGGGTATGGCCCCAGGGGGCTACACCTTC. The full variable domain, rest sourced from reference TRBV2 and TRBJ1-2, is EPEVTQTPSHQVTQMGQEVILRCVPISNHLYFYWYRQILGQKVEFLVSFYNNEISEKSEIFDDQFSVERPDGSNFTLKIRSTKLEDSAMYFCASRQGMAPGGYTFGSGTRLTVV.

The genes are TRBV7-2 and TRBJ2-2; D unresolved. Per the germline V gene, CDR1 is SGHTA and CDR2 is FQGNSA. The CDR3 totals 14 residues. V was shortened by 3 bases and J by 4 bases, with 9 bases between the two germline ends. The CDR3 DNA follows: TGTGCCAGCAGCTTTTCACCGATCACCGGGGAGCTGTTTTTT. The encoded protein is CASSFSPITGELFF.

V is TRBV2 and J is TRBJ2-3, with TRBD2 matching over 10 bases. The CDR3 is 15 amino acids. Trimming cost V 11 bases and J 4 bases; bases outside gene matches: 12. The germline V gene has CDR1 SNHLY and CDR2 FYNNEI. The CDR3 nucleotides read TGTGCCTGGGGTAGCGGGGGGCCGCGGGCAGATACGCAGTATTTT. Translated: CAWGSGGPRADTQYF.

The chain is built from TRBV2 and TRBJ2-5; no reliable D call. Deletions cut 6 bases from V and 0 bases from J, with 2 bases between. Germline lookup yields CDR1 SNHLY and CDR2 FYNNEI. The CDR3 length is 11 residues. The CDR3 loop is CASSNQETQYF. CDR3 DNA sequence: TGTGCCAGCAGCAACCAAGAGACCCAGTACTTC.

The chain is built from TRBV18 and TRBJ2-1; 8 bases are shared with TRBD2. In germline, CDR1 is KGHSH, CDR2 LQKENI. J was trimmed by 9 bases and V by 1 base; bases with no gene match: 11. This CDR3 contains 16 residues. The CDR3 region is CASSPLGTRPSSEQFF. As DNA, the CDR3 is TGTGCCAGCTCACCACTTGGGACTAGACCCTCGAGTGAGCAGTTCTTC.

This clone has a single count. The chain uses TRBV29-1 and TRBJ1-1; 7 bases agree with TRBD1. CDR3 length equals 13 residues. Germline CDR1 reads SQVTM; CDR2 reads ANQGSEA. V lost 2 bases to trimming and J lost 4 bases; unmatched junction nucleotides: 4. This CDR3 is CSVEWQGVTEAFF. The CDR3 DNA reads as TGCAGCGTTGAATGGCAGGGGGTCACTGAAGCTTTCTTT. Using reference TRBV29-1 and TRBJ1-1 for the parts outside the CDR3, the full variable domain is SAVISQKPSRDICQRGTSLTIQCQVDSQVTMMFWYRQQPGQSLTLIATANQGSEATYESGFVIDKFPISRPNLTFSTLTVSNMSPEDSSIYLCSVEWQGVTEAFFGQGTRLTVV.

This clone was observed a few times. This sequence joins TRBV10-1 and TRBJ1-1; no clear D. V lost 3 bases and J 1 base, leaving 9 bases between the germline ends. CDR3 length: 14 amino acids. The V gene's germline CDR1 is WNHNN and CDR2 SYGVQD (reference sequence). CDR3 region: CASSEWGSNTEAFF. CDR3 sequence (DNA): TGCGCCAGCAGTGAATGGGGATCGAACACTGAAGCTTTCTTT.

This clone has more than one count but fewer than ten. This chain connects TRBV6-1 to TRBJ1-1; tentative D call: TRBD1 (5 bases). CDR1 is MNHNS and CDR2 is SASEGT in the germline V gene. This CDR3 comprises 14 residues. V lost 4 bases, J lost 8 bases, and 17 bases lay in between. CDR3 DNA sequence: TGTGCCAGCAGTGTTTACCGTGGGGCAGCGGAAGCTTTCTTT. Translating it yields CASSVYRGAAEAFF.

For this clone: This specimen includes other DNA sequences encoding the same CDR3. V is TRBV28 and J is TRBJ1-2; no clear D gene. The CDR3 extends over 12 amino acids. V was clipped by 5 bases and J by 5 bases, with 9 bases between them. CDR1 and CDR2 (germline): MDHEN, SYDVKM. The DNA of the CDR3 is TGTGCCAGCAGTCTCCGGCTTTATGGCTACACCTTC. It yields the protein CASSLRLYGYTF.

The rearrangement uses TRBV18 and TRBJ1-4; D gene ambiguous. The CDR3 has 16 amino acids. Between the trimmed V and J ends, which lost 3 bases and 0 bases, there was a span of 11 bases. Germline loops: CDR1 KGHSH, CDR2 LQKENI. CDR3 loop: CASSPLNRATNEKLFF. For the CDR3, the DNA is TGTGCCAGCTCACCCTTGAACCGTGCAACTAATGAAAAACTGTTTTTT.

J is TRBJ1-1 and V is TRBV6-4, with D uncertain. From germline, CDR1 is MRHNA and CDR2 SNTAGT. Deletions cut 6 bases from V and 0 bases from J, with 14 bases between. CDR3 length: 15 amino acids. The CDR3 DNA sequence: TGTGCCAGCAGGAAGCATTGGCAACTGAACACTGAAGCTTTCTTT. This codes for CASRKHWQLNTEAFF.

The chain combines TRBV19 with TRBJ2-1; TRBD2 matches 10 bases. This CDR3 is built from 16 residues. Trimming cost V 3 bases and J 4 bases; bases outside gene matches: 6. Germline V gene sequence: CDR1 LNHDA, CDR2 SQIVND (reference sequence). CDR3: CASSIRTSGNYNEQFF. The CDR3 DNA follows: TGTGCCAGTAGTATCAGGACTAGCGGTAATTACAATGAGCAGTTCTTC. The full variable domain, in which reference TRBV19 and TRBJ2-1 provide the parts outside the CDR3, is DGGITQSPKYLFRKEGQNVTLSCEQNLNHDAMYWYRQDPGQGLRLIYYSQIVNDFQKGDIAEGYSVSREKKESFPLTVTSAQKNPTAFYLCASSIRTSGNYNEQFFGPGTRLTVL.

This chain joins TRBV2 and TRBJ1-5; 8 nucleotides match TRBD1. V was pared by 6 bases and J by 10 bases, with 5 bases of the junction left unmatched. This CDR3 is 12 amino acids long. Per the germline V gene, CDR1 is SNHLY and CDR2 is FYNNEI. The DNA for the CDR3 is TGTGCCAGCAGGCAGGACAGGGCTCCCCAGCATTTT. This codes for CASRQDRAPQHF.

The gene calls are TRBV28 and TRBJ2-3, with unresolved D. Germline CDR1 is MDHEN and CDR2 is SYDVKM. V shed 3 bases and J shed 4 bases, with 11 bases lying between them. This CDR3 is built from 14 residues. CDR3 in DNA: TGTGCCAGCAGTTTTAAGGGCACGGCAGATACGCAGTATTTT. Its translation is CASSFKGTADTQYF. Complete variable domain (other parts from reference TRBV28 and TRBJ2-3): DVKVTQSSRYLVKRTGEKVFLECVQDMDHENMFWYRQDPGLGLRLIYFSYDVKMKEKGDIPEGYSVSREKKERFSLILESASTNQTSMYLCASSFKGTADTQYFGPGTRLTVL.

The chain has TRBV19 and TRBJ1-3, with 7 bases fitting TRBD1. Unmatched junction bases numbered 2, after V lost 6 bases and J lost 6 bases. From germline, CDR1 is LNHDA and CDR2 SQIVND (reference sequence). This CDR3 spans 12 amino acids. CDR3 protein: CASSGTANTIYF. The CDR3 nucleotides are TGTGCCAGTAGCGGGACAGCAAACACCATATATTTT.

The chain combines TRBV5-1 with TRBJ2-2, with TRBD1 matching over 8 bases. With V trimmed by 0 bases and J by 5 bases, 6 bases remained unmatched. Germline V gene data show CDR1 as SGHRS and CDR2 as YFSETQ. The CDR3 sequence is 16 residues long. The DNA for the CDR3 is TGCGCCAGCAGCTTGGTAGCAGGGGGCGCAACCGGGGAGCTGTTTTTT. This codes for CASSLVAGGATGELFF.

The J gene is TRBJ2-1, the V gene TRBV7-3, with 8 bases that match TRBD2. The V and J ends lost 5 bases and 5 bases, in that order; junction bases with no gene match: 8. CDR1 and CDR2 (germline): SGHTA, FQGTGA. This CDR3 is 15 amino acids long. The CDR3 DNA sequence: TGTGCCAGCAGCCCACGAAACGGGGGGGACAATGAGCAGTTCTTC. Its translation is CASSPRNGGDNEQFF.

This clone was found a few times. The V call is TRBV2, the J call TRBJ1-1, with D possibly being TRBD1 (6 bases). The V gene lost 5 bases and the J gene lost 1 base, with 8 bases spanning the gap. The germline V gene has CDR1 SNHLY and CDR2 FYNNEI. The CDR3 extends over 13 amino acids. The CDR3, as DNA: TGTGCCAGCAGTATACAGGGGAACACTGAAGCTTTCTTT. This codes for CASSIQGNTEAFF.

The CDR3 reads CASSQERGLESTDTQYF. CDR3 nucleotide sequence: TGCGCCAGCAGCCAAGAGAGGGGGCTCGAAAGCACAGATACGCAGTATTTT. This chain connects TRBV4-3 to TRBJ2-3; 7 bases agree with TRBD1. Germline lookup yields CDR1 LGHNA and CDR2 YSLEER. V dropped 0 bases and J dropped 0; count of bases not matched to a gene: 6. The CDR3 has 17 residues.

The chain uses TRBV27 and TRBJ1-1; 10 bases fit TRBD1. V was pared by 6 bases and J by 0 bases, with 7 bases of the junction left unmatched. Germline V gene data show CDR1 as MNHEY and CDR2 as SMNVEV (reference sequence). There are 16 residues in the CDR3. The CDR3, as DNA: TGTGCCAGCAGGGGGGGACAGGGGAGGCTGAACACTGAAGCTTTCTTT. This codes for CASRGGQGRLNTEAFF.

In this sample, this clone turned up a few times. The chain couples TRBV28 to TRBJ2-1; tentative D call: TRBD2 (5 bases). The CDR3 length is 12 residues. The V end lost 2 bases, the J end lost 6 bases, and 5 bases lay between the germline ends. In germline, CDR1 is MDHEN, CDR2 SYDVKM. In DNA form, the CDR3 reads TGTGCCAGCAGTTTAAGCGGCAATGAGCAGTTCTTC. Its protein product is CASSLSGNEQFF.

This chain connects TRBV18 to TRBJ2-1; 11 nucleotides line up with TRBD2. The germline CDR1 and CDR2 sequences are KGHSH and LQKENI. The CDR3 has 16 amino acids. With V trimmed by 3 bases and J by 4 bases, 5 bases remained unmatched. This CDR3 is CASSPQTSGVYNEQFF. The CDR3 DNA reads as TGTGCCAGCTCACCGCAGACTAGCGGGGTATACAATGAGCAGTTCTTC. Full variable domain (rest looked up from reference TRBV18 and TRBJ2-1): NAGVMQNPRHLVRRRGQEARLRCSPMKGHSHVYWYRQLPEEGLKFMVYLQKENIIDESGMPKERFSAEFPKEGPSILRIQQVVRGDSAAYFCASSPQTSGVYNEQFFGPGTRLTVL.

The chain is built from TRBV5-1 and TRBJ1-1; no firm D call. Germline lookup yields CDR1 SGHRS and CDR2 YFSETQ. The V and J ends lost 2 bases and 1 base respectively, with 6 bases between them. The CDR3 sequence is 13 residues long. CDR3 coding DNA: TGCGCCAGCAGCTTCGAGGGGAACACTGAAGCTTTCTTT. This codes for CASSFEGNTEAFF.

V is TRBV5-1 and J is TRBJ2-6; 10 nucleotides match TRBD1. V lost 4 bases, J lost 2 bases, and 6 bases stayed unmatched. Looked up from germline, CDR1 is SGHRS and CDR2 is YFSETQ. This CDR3 has 17 residues. CDR3 amino acids: CASSPGQGRAGANVLTF. The CDR3 nucleotides are TGCGCCAGCAGCCCGGGACAGGGGAGGGCTGGGGCCAACGTCCTGACTTTC.

This clone was found once. The rearrangement uses TRBV7-6 and TRBJ2-7; 9 nucleotides agree with TRBD2. V was clipped by 2 bases and J by 0 bases; unmatched bases: 5. Germline assignment: CDR1 SGHVS and CDR2 FNYEAQ. The CDR3 runs 16 residues. The CDR3 spells CASSLTSGLLSYEQYF. The CDR3 bases are TGTGCCAGCAGCTTAACTAGCGGGCTTCTCTCCTACGAGCAGTACTTC.